This T cell receptor (beta chain) was captured by sequencing in a study of CD8+CD57+ T cells in acquired aplastic anemia. Study-wide background: Yields of DNA that came from sorted CD4+ and CD8+ cells averaged roughly 3.2 ug. As sequenced from healthy donors, CD4+ cells averaged about 11 million reads.

This clonotype came up many times. The use of genomic DNA as template underpinned the TCR beta VDJ and CDR3 profiling. From the reads, TCRdb called clonotypes with MiXCR, one entry per CDR3 protein. Of about 220,000 distinct CDR3 sequences in the sample, approximately 35% were seen once. This CDR3 is built from 15 residues. Germline CDR1 is DFQATT and CDR2 is SNEGSKA (reference sequence). V was clipped by 5 bases and J by 4 bases, with 19 bases between them. This sequence was found in a human donor in good health, serving as a control. The chain employs TRBV20-1 and TRBJ2-3, with D possibly being TRBD2 (6 bases). Sequencing was done on a sample of sorted CD4+, CD8+, or CD8+CD57+ T cells (not recorded which) from PBMCs. For the CDR3, the DNA is TGCAGTGCTCCCCTAGGCGGGATAGTATCAGATACGCAGTATTTT. It yields the protein CSAPLGGIVSDTQYF.